This TCR beta chain was sequenced in a study of T cell repertoires in cytomegalovirus infection. Study in general: CMV epitopes that were recently identified and HLA-C-restricted were used alongside well-studied HLA-B-restricted ones.

Germline V lookup: CDR1 SQVTM, CDR2 ANQGSEA. J lost 0 bases, V lost 4 bases, and 6 bases had no gene match. The CDR3 covers 14 residues. Of note for this clonotype: The antigen is unknown.

TCRdb itself ran the reads through MiXCR, one entry per CDR3 protein. The sample carries roughly 69,000 distinct CDR3 sequences, roughly 28% recorded once. The sequence came from a human donor in good health (CMV status not recorded). Some clones in this sample may be carry-over from other donors' samples. J is TRBJ2-7 and V is TRBV29-1, with 7 bases that match TRBD2. The material sequenced was CD8+ T cells from cultured PBMCs, taken from culture after CMV antigen stimulation. CDR3 coding DNA: TGCAGCGTTGGGGGAGCGGGGTTCTCCTACGAGCAGTACTTC. It translates to CSVGGAGFSYEQYF.